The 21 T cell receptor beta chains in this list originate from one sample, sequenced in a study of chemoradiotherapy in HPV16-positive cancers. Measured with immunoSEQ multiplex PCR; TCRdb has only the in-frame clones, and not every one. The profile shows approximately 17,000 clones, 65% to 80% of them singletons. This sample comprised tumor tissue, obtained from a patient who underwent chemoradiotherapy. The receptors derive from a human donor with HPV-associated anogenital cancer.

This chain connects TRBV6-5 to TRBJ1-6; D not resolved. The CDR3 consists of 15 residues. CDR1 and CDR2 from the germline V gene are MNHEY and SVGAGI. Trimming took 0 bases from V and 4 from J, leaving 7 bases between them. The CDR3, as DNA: TGTGCCAGCAGTTACTCACAGACTTATAATTCACCCCTCCACTTT. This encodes CASSYSQTYNSPLHF.

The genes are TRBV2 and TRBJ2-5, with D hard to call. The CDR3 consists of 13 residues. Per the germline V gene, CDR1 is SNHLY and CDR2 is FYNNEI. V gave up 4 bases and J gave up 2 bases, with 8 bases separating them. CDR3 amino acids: CASSGPGQETQYF. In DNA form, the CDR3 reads TGTGCCAGCAGTGGCCCTGGACAAGAGACCCAGTACTTC.

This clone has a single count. In nucleotides, the CDR3 is TGTGCCAGTAGTCGAACTAGCGGGAGAAATTACAATGAGCAGTTCTTC. Translating gives CASSRTSGRNYNEQFF. The genes are TRBV19 and TRBJ2-1; 11 bases match TRBD2. The germline V gene encodes CDR1 LNHDA and CDR2 SQIVND (reference sequence). The V and J ends lost 5 bases and 4 bases, in that order; junction bases with no gene match: 7. The CDR3 length is 16 residues.

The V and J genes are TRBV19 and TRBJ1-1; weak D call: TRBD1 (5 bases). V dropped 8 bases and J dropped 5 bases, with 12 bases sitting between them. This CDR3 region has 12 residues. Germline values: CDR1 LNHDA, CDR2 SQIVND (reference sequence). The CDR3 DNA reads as TGTGCCAGTTCGCGGGGGAAGACTGAAGCTTTCTTT. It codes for CASSRGKTEAFF.

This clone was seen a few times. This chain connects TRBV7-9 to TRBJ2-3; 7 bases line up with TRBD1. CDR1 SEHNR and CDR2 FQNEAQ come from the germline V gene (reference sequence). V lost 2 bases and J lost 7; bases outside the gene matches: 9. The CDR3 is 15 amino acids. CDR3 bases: TGTGCCAGCAGCTTACTCCGGACAGGACGGAATACGCAGTATTTT. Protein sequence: CASSLLRTGRNTQYF.

The CDR3 sequence is CATSRVHGGSAENIQYF. The DNA for the CDR3 is TGTGCCACCAGCAGAGTTCATGGAGGGAGCGCTGAAAACATTCAGTACTTC. The V and J genes are TRBV15 and TRBJ2-4, with D maybe TRBD2 (6 bases). This CDR3 region has 17 residues. V was cut by 1 base and J by 5 bases, with 18 bases left in between. Germline CDR1 and CDR2: LNHNV and YYDKDF (reference sequence).

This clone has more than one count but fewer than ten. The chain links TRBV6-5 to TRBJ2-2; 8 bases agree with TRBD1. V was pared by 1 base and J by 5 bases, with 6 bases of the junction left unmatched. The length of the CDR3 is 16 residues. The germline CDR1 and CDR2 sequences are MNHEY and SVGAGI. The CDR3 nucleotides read TGTGCCAGCAGTTACTTAGTAGGACAGGGTACCGGGGAGCTGTTTTTT. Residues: CASSYLVGQGTGELFF.

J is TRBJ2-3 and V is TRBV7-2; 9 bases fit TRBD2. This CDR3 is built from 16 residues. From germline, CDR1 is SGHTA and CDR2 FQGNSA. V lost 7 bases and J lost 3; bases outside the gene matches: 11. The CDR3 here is CASNEGGLAGTDTQYF. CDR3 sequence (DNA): TGTGCCAGCAACGAAGGCGGTCTAGCGGGGACAGATACGCAGTATTTT.

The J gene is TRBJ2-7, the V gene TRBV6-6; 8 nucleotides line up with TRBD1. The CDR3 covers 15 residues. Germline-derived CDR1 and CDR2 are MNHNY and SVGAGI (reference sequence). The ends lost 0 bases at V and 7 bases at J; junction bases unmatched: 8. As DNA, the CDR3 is TGTGCCAGCAGTTACTCGAGCCAGGGGGCCGGGGAGCAGTACTTC. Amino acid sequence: CASSYSSQGAGEQYF.

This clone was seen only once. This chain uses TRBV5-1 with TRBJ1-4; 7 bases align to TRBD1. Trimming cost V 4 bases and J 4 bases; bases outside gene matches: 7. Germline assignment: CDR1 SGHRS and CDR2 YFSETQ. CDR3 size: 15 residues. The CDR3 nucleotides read TGCGCCAGCAGCCCCGAGGGACAGAGTAATGAAAAACTGTTTTTT. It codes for CASSPEGQSNEKLFF.

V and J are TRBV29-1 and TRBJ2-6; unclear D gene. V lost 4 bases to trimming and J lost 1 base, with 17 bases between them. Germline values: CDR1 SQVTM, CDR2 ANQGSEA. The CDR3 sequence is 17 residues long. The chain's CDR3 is CSVVAPGAGSGANVLTF. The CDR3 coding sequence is TGCAGCGTTGTCGCCCCCGGCGCCGGGTCTGGGGCCAACGTCCTGACTTTC.

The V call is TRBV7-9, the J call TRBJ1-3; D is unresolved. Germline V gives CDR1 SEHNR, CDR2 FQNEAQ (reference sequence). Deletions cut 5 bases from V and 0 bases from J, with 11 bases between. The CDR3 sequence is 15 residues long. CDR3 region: CASSPEWASGNTIYF. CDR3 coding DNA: TGTGCCAGCAGCCCCGAGTGGGCCTCTGGAAACACCATATATTTT.

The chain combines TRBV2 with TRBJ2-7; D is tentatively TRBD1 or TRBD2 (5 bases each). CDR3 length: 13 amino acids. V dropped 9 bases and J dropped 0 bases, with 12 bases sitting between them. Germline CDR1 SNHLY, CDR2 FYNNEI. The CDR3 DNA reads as TGTGCCAGTCTCCGGGACGCCTCCTACGAGCAGTACTTC. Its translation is CASLRDASYEQYF.

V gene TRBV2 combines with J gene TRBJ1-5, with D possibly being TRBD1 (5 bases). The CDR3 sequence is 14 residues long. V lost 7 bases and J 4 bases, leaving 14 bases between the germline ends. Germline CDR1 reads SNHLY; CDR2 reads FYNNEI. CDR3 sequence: CASKVDRVNQPQHF. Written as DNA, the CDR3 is TGTGCCAGCAAAGTCGACAGAGTAAATCAGCCCCAGCATTTT.

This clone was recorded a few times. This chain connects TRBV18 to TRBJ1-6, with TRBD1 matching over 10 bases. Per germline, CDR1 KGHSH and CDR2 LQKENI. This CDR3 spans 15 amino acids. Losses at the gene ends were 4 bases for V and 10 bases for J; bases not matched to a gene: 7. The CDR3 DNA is TGTGCCAGCTCACGGGGGGACAGGGGCCAATCACCCCTCCACTTT. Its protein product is CASSRGDRGQSPLHF.

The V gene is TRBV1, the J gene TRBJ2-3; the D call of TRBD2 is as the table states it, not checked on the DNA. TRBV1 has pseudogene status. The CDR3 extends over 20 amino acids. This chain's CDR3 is CTSSQDPGLAGAPRADTQYF. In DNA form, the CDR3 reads TGCACCAGCAGCCAGGACCCGGGACTAGCGGGGGCTCCTAGGGCAGATACGCAGTATTTT.

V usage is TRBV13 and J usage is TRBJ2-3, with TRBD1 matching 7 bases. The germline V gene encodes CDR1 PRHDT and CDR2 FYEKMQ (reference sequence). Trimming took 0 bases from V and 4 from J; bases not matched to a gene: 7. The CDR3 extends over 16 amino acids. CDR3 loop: CASSLGGGGPSDTQYF. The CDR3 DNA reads TGTGCCAGCAGCTTAGGAGGGGGCGGCCCCTCAGATACGCAGTATTTT.

The CDR3 is CASRDGLNQPQHF. CDR3 bases: TGTGCCAGCCGGGACGGTCTCAATCAGCCCCAGCATTTT. This rearrangement joins TRBV6-1 to TRBJ1-5; TRBD1 might be the D (5 bases). Trimming pared 8 bases from V and 3 bases from J, leaving 11 bases between. The germline V gene has CDR1 MNHNS and CDR2 SASEGT. This CDR3 spans 13 amino acids.

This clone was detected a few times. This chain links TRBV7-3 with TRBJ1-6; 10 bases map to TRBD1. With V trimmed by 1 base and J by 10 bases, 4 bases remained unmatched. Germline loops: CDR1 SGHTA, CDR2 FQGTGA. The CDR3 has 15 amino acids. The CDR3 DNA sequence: TGTGCCAGCAGCTTAAGTGGGACAGGGGTCTCACCCCTCCACTTT. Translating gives CASSLSGTGVSPLHF.

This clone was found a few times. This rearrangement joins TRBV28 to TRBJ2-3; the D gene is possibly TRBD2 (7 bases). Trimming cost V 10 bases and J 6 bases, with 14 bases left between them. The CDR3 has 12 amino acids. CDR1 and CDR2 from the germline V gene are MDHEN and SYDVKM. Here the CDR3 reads CATEGGGDTQYF. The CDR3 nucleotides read TGTGCCACCGAGGGGGGAGGGGATACGCAGTATTTT.

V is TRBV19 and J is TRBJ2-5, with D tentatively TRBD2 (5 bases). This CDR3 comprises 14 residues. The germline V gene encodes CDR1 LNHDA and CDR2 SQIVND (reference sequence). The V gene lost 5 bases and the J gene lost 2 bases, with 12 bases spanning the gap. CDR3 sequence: CASSRRGFQETQYF. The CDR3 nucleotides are TGTGCCAGTAGTCGCCGGGGTTTTCAAGAGACCCAGTACTTC.